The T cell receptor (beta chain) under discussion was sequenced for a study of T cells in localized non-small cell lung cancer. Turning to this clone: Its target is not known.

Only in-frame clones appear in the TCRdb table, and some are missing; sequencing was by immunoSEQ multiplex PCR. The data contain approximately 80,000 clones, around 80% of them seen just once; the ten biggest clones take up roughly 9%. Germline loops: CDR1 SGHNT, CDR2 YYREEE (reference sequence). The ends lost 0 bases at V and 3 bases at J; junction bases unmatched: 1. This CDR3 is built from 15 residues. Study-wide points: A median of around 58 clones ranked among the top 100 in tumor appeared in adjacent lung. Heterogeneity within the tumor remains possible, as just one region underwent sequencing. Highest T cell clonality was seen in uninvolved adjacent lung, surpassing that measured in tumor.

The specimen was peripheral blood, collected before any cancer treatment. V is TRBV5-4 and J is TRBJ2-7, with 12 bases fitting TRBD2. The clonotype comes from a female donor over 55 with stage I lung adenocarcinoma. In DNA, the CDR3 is TGTGCCAGCAGCTTGGGGACTAGCGGGATCTACGAGCAGTACTTC. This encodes CASSLGTSGIYEQYF.